This TCR beta chain came from a study of T cells in Graves' hyperthyroidism and ophthalmopathy. Amplification of TCR beta CDR3 regions was performed using RNA transcripts as template. In the first-round RT-PCR of the TCR CDR3, the HTBI primer set was used. Each CDR3 protein gets one entry after TCRdb re-called the multiplex PCR reads with MiXCR. The sample yields around 580,000 distinct CDR3 sequences, approximately 15% seen once. The V and J ends lost 1 base and 0 bases respectively, with 7 bases between them. Germline CDR1 is GTSNPN and CDR2 is SVGIG (reference sequence). The CDR3 is 14 amino acids. A lack of ophthalmopathy progression within 18 months defined stable Graves' hyperthyroidism. Investigators excluded patients with uncontrolled infection, other autoimmune disease, pregnancy or lactation.

The material sequenced was blood. This TCR was sampled from a woman between 18 and 29 years old with Graves' hyperthyroidism. J is TRBJ1-5 and V is TRBV30; no definite D call. The DNA of the CDR3 is TGTGCCTGGAGTGCCAAGTTTAGCAATCAGCCCCAGCATTTT. Its translation: CAWSAKFSNQPQHF.